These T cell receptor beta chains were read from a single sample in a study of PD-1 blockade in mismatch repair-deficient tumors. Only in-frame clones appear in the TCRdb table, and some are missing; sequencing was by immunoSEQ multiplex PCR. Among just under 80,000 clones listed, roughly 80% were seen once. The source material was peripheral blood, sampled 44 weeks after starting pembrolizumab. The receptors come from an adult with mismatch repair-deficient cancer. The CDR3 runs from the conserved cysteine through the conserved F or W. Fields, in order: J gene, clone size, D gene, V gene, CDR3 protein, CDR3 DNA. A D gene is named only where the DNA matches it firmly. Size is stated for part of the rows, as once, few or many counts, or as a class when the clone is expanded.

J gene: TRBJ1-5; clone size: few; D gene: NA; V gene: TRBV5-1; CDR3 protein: CASSFGDSDQPQHF; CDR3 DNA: TGCGCCAGCAGCTTTGGAGACAGTGATCAGCCCCAGCATTTT
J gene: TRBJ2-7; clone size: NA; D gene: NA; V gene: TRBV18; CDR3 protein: CASSPPGAYEQYF; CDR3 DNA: TGTGCCAGCTCACCACCGGGGGCCTACGAGCAGTACTTC
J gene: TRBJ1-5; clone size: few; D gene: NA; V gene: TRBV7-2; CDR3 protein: CASSPSNQPQHF; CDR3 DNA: TGTGCCAGCAGCCCCAGCAATCAGCCCCAGCATTTT
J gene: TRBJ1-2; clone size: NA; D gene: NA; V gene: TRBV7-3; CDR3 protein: CASSLIGGGGDGYTF; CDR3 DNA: TGTGCCAGCAGCTTAATTGGGGGAGGGGGTGATGGCTACACCTTC
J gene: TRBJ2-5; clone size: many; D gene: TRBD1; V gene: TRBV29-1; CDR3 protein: CSVNRGDGETQYF; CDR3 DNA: TGCAGCGTGAACAGGGGAGACGGGGAGACCCAGTACTTC
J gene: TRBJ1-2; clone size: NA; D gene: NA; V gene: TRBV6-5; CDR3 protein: CASRPENYGYTF; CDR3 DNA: TGTGCCAGCAGACCAGAGAACTATGGCTACACCTTC
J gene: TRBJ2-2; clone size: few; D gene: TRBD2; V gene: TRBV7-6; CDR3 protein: CASSPTGLVPGELFF; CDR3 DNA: TGTGCCAGCAGCCCCACGGGACTAGTACCCGGGGAGCTGTTTTTT
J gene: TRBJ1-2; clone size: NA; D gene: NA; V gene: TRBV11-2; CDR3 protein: CASHKGGNYGYTF; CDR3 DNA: TGTGCCAGCCACAAGGGGGGAAACTATGGCTACACCTTC
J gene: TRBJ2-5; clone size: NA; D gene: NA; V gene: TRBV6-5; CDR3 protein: CASSSSGPRNGETQYF; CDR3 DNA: NA
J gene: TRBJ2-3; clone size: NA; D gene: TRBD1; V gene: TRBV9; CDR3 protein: CASSRTGMADTQYF; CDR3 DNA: TGTGCCAGCAGTAGGACAGGGATGGCAGATACGCAGTATTTT
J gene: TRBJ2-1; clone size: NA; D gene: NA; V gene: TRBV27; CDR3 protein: CASSFLGSSYNEQFF; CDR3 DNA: TGTGCCAGCAGTTTCTTAGGGAGCTCCTACAATGAGCAGTTCTTC
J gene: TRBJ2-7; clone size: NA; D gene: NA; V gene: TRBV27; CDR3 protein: CASSNKGRRQSYEQYF; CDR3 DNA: TGTGCCAGCTCGAACAAGGGGCGCAGGCAGTCCTACGAGCAGTACTTC
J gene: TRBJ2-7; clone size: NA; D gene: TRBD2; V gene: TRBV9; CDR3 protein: CASSSYYGGGYEQYF; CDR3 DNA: TGTGCCAGCAGTTCCTACTACGGCGGGGGTTACGAGCAGTACTTC
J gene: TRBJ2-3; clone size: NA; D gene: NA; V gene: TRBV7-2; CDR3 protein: CASSLVGPADTQYF; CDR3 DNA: TGTGCCAGCAGCTTAGTAGGGCCAGCAGATACGCAGTATTTT
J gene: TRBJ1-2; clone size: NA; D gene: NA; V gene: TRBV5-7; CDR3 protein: CASSLGAGRGDGYTF; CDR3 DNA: TGTGCCAGCAGCTTGGGAGCGGGCCGAGGGGATGGCTACACCTTC
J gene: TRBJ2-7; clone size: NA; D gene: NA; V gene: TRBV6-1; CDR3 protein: CAASSYEQYF; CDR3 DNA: TGTGCCGCCTCTAGCTACGAGCAGTACTTC
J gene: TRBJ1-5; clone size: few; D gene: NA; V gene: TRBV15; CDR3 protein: CATSRDTGSNQPQHF; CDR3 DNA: TGTGCCACCAGCAGAGATACAGGGAGCAATCAGCCCCAGCATTTT
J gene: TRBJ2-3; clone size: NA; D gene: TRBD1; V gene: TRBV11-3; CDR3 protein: CASSPRQGGDTQYF; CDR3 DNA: TGTGCCAGCAGCCCTCGACAGGGGGGGGATACGCAGTATTTT
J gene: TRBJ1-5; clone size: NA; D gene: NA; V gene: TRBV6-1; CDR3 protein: CASSERGQPQHF; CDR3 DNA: TGTGCCAGCAGTGAAAGGGGACAGCCCCAGCATTTT
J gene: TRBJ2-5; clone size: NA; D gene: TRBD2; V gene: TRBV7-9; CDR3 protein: CASSSGGRLLGEETQYF; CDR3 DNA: TGTGCCAGCAGCTCCGGGGGGAGGCTCCTCGGGGAAGAGACCCAGTACTTC
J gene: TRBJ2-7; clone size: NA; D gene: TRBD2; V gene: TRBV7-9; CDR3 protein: CASSPSGAGASYEQYF; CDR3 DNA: TGTGCCAGCAGCCCCTCCGGAGCGGGAGCCTCCTACGAGCAGTACTTC
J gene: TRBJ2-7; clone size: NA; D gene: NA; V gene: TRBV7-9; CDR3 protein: CASSSAGYEQYF; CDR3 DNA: TGTGCCAGCAGCTCCGCCGGCTACGAGCAGTACTTC
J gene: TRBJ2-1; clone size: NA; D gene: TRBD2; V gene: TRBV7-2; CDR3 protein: CASSRYGTSGRTVYNEQFF; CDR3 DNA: TGTGCCAGCAGCCGTTACGGGACTAGCGGGAGGACCGTTTACAATGAGCAGTTCTTC
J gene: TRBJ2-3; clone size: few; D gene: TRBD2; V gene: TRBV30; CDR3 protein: CAWAKREADTQYF; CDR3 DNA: TGTGCCTGGGCGAAGCGGGAGGCAGATACGCAGTATTTT
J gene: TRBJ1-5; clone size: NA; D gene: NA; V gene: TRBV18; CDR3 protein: CASSPLAFDQPQHF; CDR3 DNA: TGTGCCAGCTCACCTCTCGCCTTCGATCAGCCCCAGCATTTT
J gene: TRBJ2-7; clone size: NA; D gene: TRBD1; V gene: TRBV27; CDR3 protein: CASRKSGQGAYEQYF; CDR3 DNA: TGTGCCAGCAGGAAGTCGGGACAGGGGGCTTACGAGCAGTACTTC
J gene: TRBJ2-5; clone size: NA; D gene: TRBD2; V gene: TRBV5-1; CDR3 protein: CASSPILAGAQETQYF; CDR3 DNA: TGCGCCAGCAGCCCAATCCTAGCGGGAGCGCAAGAGACCCAGTACTTC
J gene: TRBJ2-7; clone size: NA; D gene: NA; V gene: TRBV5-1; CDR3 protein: CASSIDRFEQYF; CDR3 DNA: TGCGCCAGCAGCATAGACCGGTTCGAGCAGTACTTC
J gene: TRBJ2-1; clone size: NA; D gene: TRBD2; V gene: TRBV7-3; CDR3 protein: CASSRSGLAGGDEQFF; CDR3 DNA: TGTGCCAGCAGTCGATCAGGACTAGCGGGAGGGGATGAGCAGTTCTTC
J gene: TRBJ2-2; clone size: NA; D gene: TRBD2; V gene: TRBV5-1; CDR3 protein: CASSSQGLAGGPRTGELFF; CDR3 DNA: TGCGCCAGCAGCTCCCAAGGACTAGCGGGAGGGCCAAGGACCGGGGAGCTGTTTTTT
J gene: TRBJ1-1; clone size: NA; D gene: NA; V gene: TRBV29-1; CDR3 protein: CSVHPNLGYFAGQRNTEAFF; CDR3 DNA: TGCAGCGTTCACCCAAACCTCGGTTATTTCGCCGGACAGAGGAACACTGAAGCTTTCTTT
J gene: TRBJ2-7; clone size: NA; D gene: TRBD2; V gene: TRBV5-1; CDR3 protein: CASSSTSGGPQQYF; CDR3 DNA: TGCGCCAGCAGCTCGACTAGCGGAGGGCCTCAGCAGTACTTC
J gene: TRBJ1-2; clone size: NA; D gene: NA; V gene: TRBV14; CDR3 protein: CASSQFTGNGYTF; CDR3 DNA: TGTGCCAGCAGCCAATTTACAGGGAATGGCTACACCTTC
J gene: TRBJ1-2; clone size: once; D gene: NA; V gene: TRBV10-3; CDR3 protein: CAISAMSLKKYGYTF; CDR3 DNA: TGTGCCATCAGCGCAATGAGTCTTAAGAAGTATGGCTACACCTTC
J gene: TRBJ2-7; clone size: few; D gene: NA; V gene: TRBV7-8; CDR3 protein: CASSAVIYEQYF; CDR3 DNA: TGTGCCAGCAGCGCCGTAATCTACGAGCAGTACTTC
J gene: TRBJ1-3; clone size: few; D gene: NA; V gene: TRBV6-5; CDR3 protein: CASSYDSRVHTIYF; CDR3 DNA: TGTGCCAGCAGTTACGACTCGAGAGTACACACCATATATTTT
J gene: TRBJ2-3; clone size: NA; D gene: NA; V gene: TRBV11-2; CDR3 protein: CASSLVRGRDTQYF; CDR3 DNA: TGTGCCAGCAGCTTAGTAAGGGGGAGAGATACGCAGTATTTT
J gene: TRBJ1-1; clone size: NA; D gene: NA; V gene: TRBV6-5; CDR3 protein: CASGSGPNTEAFF; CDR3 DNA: TGTGCCAGCGGATCAGGCCCGAACACTGAAGCTTTCTTT